A selection of T cell receptor beta chains follows, all from one sample in a study of T cells after yellow fever vaccination. One entry per CDR3 protein results from TCRdb running MiXCR on the 5' RACE reads. The sample lists 350,000 or so distinct CDR3 sequences; roughly 8.3% were seen once. The source material was PBMCs, sampled around 45 days after the first yellow fever vaccination. The receptor source for this set is a man younger than 30 who received the YFV17D yellow fever vaccine. Both conserved end residues are part of each CDR3. Each record gives: V gene, J gene, CDR3 protein.

TRBV20-1	TRBJ2-5	CSASGPLGETQYF
TRBV9	TRBJ2-5	CASSAGEAAQYF
TRBV20-1	TRBJ2-3	CSARGPPSTDTQYF
TRBV29-1	TRBJ2-5	CSVGGLGETQYF
TRBV11-3	TRBJ2-1	CASSLEGGNNEQFF
TRBV7-2	TRBJ2-5	CASSLVAGQTQYF
TRBV29-1	TRBJ2-3	CSVAGTGEDTQYF
TRBV24-1	TRBJ2-5	CATSRGETQYF
TRBV28	TRBJ1-2	CASSLDPGQGYGYTF
TRBV12-5	TRBJ2-2	CASGLGGLDTGELFF
TRBV7-2	TRBJ2-5	CASSLGLETQYF
TRBV12-3/TRBV12-4	TRBJ2-5	CASSLRLEETQYF
TRBV11-2	TRBJ1-2	CASSLIPGQPGYTF
TRBV9	TRBJ2-1	CASSVQLFSYNEQFF
TRBV6-1	TRBJ1-1	CASHRTPNTEAFF